The source of this T cell receptor beta chain is a study of T cell clonotyping in hematopoietic cell transplantation. Trimming cost V 0 bases and J 2 bases, with 11 bases left between them. This CDR3 comprises 15 residues. Per germline, CDR1 SGHTS and CDR2 YDEGEE. Stated time point: recipient sample about 28 days before transplant, after cytoreduction. Clones were read by immunoSEQ multiplex PCR, and TCRdb kept only the in-frame ones, dropping some. Of about 47,000 clones listed, about four fifths are singletons. The sample in question was peripheral blood mononuclear cells, obtained before stem cell transplant. V is TRBV5-8 and J is TRBJ1-1, with D unresolved. This TCR derives from a man in his fifties or sixties with myelodysplastic syndrome. Some clones in this sample may be carry-over from other donors' samples. CDR3 in DNA: TGTGCCAGCAGCTTGGGGAGAATGGATAACACTGAAGCTTTCTTT. Its protein is CASSLGRMDNTEAFF.